Below are 18 T cell receptor beta chains sequenced from a single sample in a study of blood T cell repertoires in COVID-19 (dated by TCRdb to the early 2020s). The library was produced with the immunoSEQ multiplex PCR assay. TCRdb retrieved this table from immuneACCESS and kept in-frame rearrangements only. Not all clones are present; in checked studies, unresolved V genes account for under half, and no reason is known for the remainder. This sample gives 50,000 to 60,000 clones in total; roughly four fifths of them show up just once. 6.9% of the sample rests with the top ten. Sequencing was performed on peripheral blood. All receptors derive from a man aged 65 to 85 with active COVID-19.

The genes are TRBV7-2 and TRBJ2-7; maybe TRBD2 (6 bases). V was pared by 7 bases and J by 3 bases, with 16 bases between. CDR3 size: 14 residues. Germline values: CDR1 SGHTA, CDR2 FQGNSA. The DNA for the CDR3 is TGTGCCAGCAACCCCCTCGCCGGGGGCTACGAGCAGTACTTC. It specifies CASNPLAGGYEQYF. Filled out from reference TRBV7-2 and TRBJ2-7, the complete variable domain reads GAGVSQSPSNKVTEKGKDVELRCDPISGHTALYWYRQSLGQGLEFLIYFQGNSAPDKSGLPSDRFSAERTGGSVSTLTIQRTQQEDSAVYLCASNPLAGGYEQYFGPGTRLTVT.

The V and J genes are TRBV6-5 and TRBJ2-2; unclear D gene. Germline V gene sequence: CDR1 MNHEY, CDR2 SVGAGI. The CDR3 runs to 14 residues. V lost 6 bases to trimming and J lost 1 base, with 9 bases between them. CDR3 amino acids: CASSLVWNTGELFF. CDR3 DNA: TGTGCCAGCAGCCTTGTCTGGAACACCGGGGAGCTGTTTTTT.

This rearrangement joins TRBV10-3 to TRBJ1-3; no clear D. Germline assignment: CDR1 ENHRY and CDR2 SYGVKD. V was shortened by 3 bases and J by 0 bases, with 3 bases between the two germline ends. The CDR3 has 13 amino acids. For the CDR3, the DNA is TGTGCCATCAGTGACAGCTCTGGAAACACCATATATTTT. Translated, it gives CAISDSSGNTIYF.

This chain connects TRBV3-1 (or the pseudogene TRBV3-2) to TRBJ2-6; TRBD1 aligns across 9 bases. The CDR3 runs to 17 residues. The germline V gene has CDR1 LGHDT and CDR2 YNNKEL (reference sequence). The junction had 3 bases not matched to a gene; V was cut back by 3 bases and J by 0 bases. In DNA form, the CDR3 reads TGTGCCAGCAGCCAGGGGACAGGGTACTCTGGGGCCAACGTCCTGACTTTC. This encodes CASSQGTGYSGANVLTF.

This chain joins TRBV6-2 or TRBV6-3 and TRBJ2-4; TRBD2 aligns across 12 bases. V lost 2 bases and J lost 0; bases outside the gene matches: 8. From germline, CDR1 is MNHEY and CDR2 SVGEGT. CDR3 size: 19 residues. This chain's CDR3 is CASSYPSGGETLAKNIQYF. CDR3 in DNA: TGTGCCAGCAGTTACCCTAGCGGGGGGGAGACCTTAGCCAAAAACATTCAGTACTTC.

The chain employs TRBV5-4 and TRBJ2-1, with D perhaps TRBD2 (6 bases). This CDR3 is 15 amino acids long. Trimming shortened V by 0 bases and J by 5 bases, and 12 bases separated the two germline ends. The V gene's germline CDR1 is SGHNT and CDR2 YYREEE (reference sequence). CDR3 loop: CASSLVGGVNNEQFF. The CDR3 DNA is TGTGCCAGCAGCTTGGTAGGCGGGGTGAACAATGAGCAGTTCTTC.

The sample holds a few counts of this clone. The chain links TRBV25-1 to TRBJ1-2; the match to TRBD1 covers 9 bases. Germline CDR1 MGHDK, CDR2 SYGVNS. With V trimmed by 6 bases and J by 0 bases, 11 bases remained unmatched. The CDR3 totals 17 residues. This chain's CDR3 is CASSKTGGLMANYGYTF. CDR3 sequence (DNA): TGTGCCAGCAGCAAGACAGGGGGACTGATGGCTAACTATGGCTACACCTTC.

J is TRBJ1-2 and V is TRBV4-3, with 7 bases lining up with TRBD1. The CDR3 extends over 15 amino acids. V trimming: 4 bases; J trimming: 4 bases; junction bases outside the gene matches: 9. Germline CDR1 and CDR2: LGHNA and YSLEER. CDR3 nucleotide sequence: TGCGCCAGCAGCCGAAAGGGGGCGAGGAGCTATGGCTACACCTTC. It specifies CASSRKGARSYGYTF.

DNA of the CDR3: TGCGCCAGCAGCCCGATGGGGGGTCGCACAGATACGCAGTATTTT. It translates to CASSPMGGRTDTQYF. This chain joins TRBV4-1 and TRBJ2-3; D is perhaps TRBD2 (6 bases). V was shortened by 4 bases and J by 1 base, with 12 bases between the two germline ends. Germline-derived CDR1 and CDR2 are MGHRA and YSYEKL. The CDR3 has 15 amino acids.

The V and J genes are TRBV19 and TRBJ1-5; 7 nucleotides align to TRBD1. The CDR3 covers 12 residues. V shed 6 bases, J shed 6 bases, and the junction held 2 bases outside the gene matches. Germline-derived CDR1 and CDR2 are LNHDA and SQIVND (reference sequence). The CDR3 nucleotides are TGTGCCAGTAGAGACAGGGCTCAGCCCCAGCATTTT. Its protein product is CASRDRAQPQHF.

This chain's CDR3 is CASSSGRIYEQYF. DNA of the CDR3: TGTGCCAGCAGCTCAGGTCGCATCTACGAGCAGTACTTC. This chain connects TRBV7-9 to TRBJ2-7; no firm D call. This CDR3 spans 13 amino acids. The germline V gene has CDR1 SEHNR and CDR2 FQNEAQ (reference sequence). The V end was cut by 4 bases, the J end by 3 bases, with 10 bases between.

The J gene is TRBJ1-2, the V gene TRBV28, with 7 bases aligning to TRBD1. V was clipped by 5 bases and J by 2 bases; unmatched bases: 2. The CDR3 is 13 residues long. Per the germline V gene, CDR1 is MDHEN and CDR2 is SYDVKM. The CDR3 reads CASSIQGNYGYTF. DNA for the CDR3: TGTGCCAGCAGTATACAGGGGAACTATGGCTACACCTTC.

This sequence joins TRBV9 and TRBJ2-5; weak D call: TRBD2 (6 bases). The CDR3 is 16 residues long. V gave up 6 bases and J gave up 4 bases, with 22 bases separating them. The germline gives CDR1 SGDLS, CDR2 YYNGEE. The CDR3 sequence is CASKVREWGVAETQYF. In DNA form, the CDR3 reads TGTGCCAGCAAAGTCCGGGAATGGGGGGTAGCAGAGACCCAGTACTTC.

The gene calls are TRBV28 and TRBJ2-7, with D perhaps TRBD1 (5 bases). The CDR3 spans 15 residues. Germline CDR1 reads MDHEN; CDR2 reads SYDVKM. Between the trimmed V and J ends, which lost 3 bases and 4 bases, there was a span of 16 bases. The CDR3 region has the DNA TGTGCCAGCAGTTTCCTCCGACAGAGCTTGTACGAGCAGTACTTC. As protein: CASSFLRQSLYEQYF.

The rearrangement joins TRBV13 to TRBJ1-2; weak D call: TRBD1 (6 bases). Between the trimmed V and J ends, which lost 5 bases and 2 bases, there was a span of 18 bases. This CDR3 region has 16 residues. Germline values: CDR1 PRHDT, CDR2 FYEKMQ (reference sequence). CDR3 sequence: CASSIRNRVPNYGYTF. The CDR3 bases are TGTGCCAGCAGCATACGGAACAGGGTGCCGAACTATGGCTACACCTTC.

The V call is TRBV10-3, the J call TRBJ1-1; D is unclear. The germline V and J ends were trimmed by 6 bases and 1 base, with 9 bases remaining between them. There are 13 residues in the CDR3. Germline values: CDR1 ENHRY, CDR2 SYGVKD. This chain's CDR3 is CAIRTSGNTEAFF. The CDR3 DNA is TGTGCCATCAGGACCTCAGGGAACACTGAAGCTTTCTTT.

The chain employs TRBV5-1 and TRBJ1-2; D gene uncertain. The CDR3 is made up of 14 amino acids. V shed 0 bases and J shed 6 bases, with 12 bases lying between them. CDR1 is SGHRS, CDR2 YFSETQ, per germline. DNA of the CDR3: TGCGCCAGCAGCTTGGTTACGGGGTCGGATGGCTACACCTTC. This gives the protein CASSLVTGSDGYTF.

The rearrangement links TRBV29-1 to TRBJ2-1; 9 nucleotides agree with TRBD2. In germline, CDR1 is SQVTM, CDR2 ANQGSEA. After removal of 5 bases from V and 5 bases from J, the junction contained 10 bases not matched to a gene. CDR3 size: 15 residues. CDR3 nucleotides: TGCAGCGTTCGGCCCGGGACTAGCCGTCACAATGAGCAGTTCTTC. It yields the protein CSVRPGTSRHNEQFF.